This TCR beta chain was found in a study of blood T cell repertoires in COVID-19. Profiling relied on immunoSEQ multiplex PCR, and the TCRdb table lists in-frame clones only, not all of them. This sample has approximately 150,000 clones, with 65% to 85% found just once. In the case of this clone: The same CDR3 is also encoded by other DNA sequences in this sample.

Trimming shortened V by 5 bases and J by 3 bases, and 8 bases separated the two germline ends. The CDR3 totals 12 residues. The chain carries TRBV12-3 or TRBV12-4 and TRBJ2-7; D is perhaps TRBD1 (5 bases). The sample consisted of peripheral blood. This TCR derives from a woman between 50 and 59 years old with acute or convalescent COVID-19. The CDR3 nucleotides are TGTGCCAGCAGTCCTGACAGCTACGAGCAGTACTTC. Residues: CASSPDSYEQYF.